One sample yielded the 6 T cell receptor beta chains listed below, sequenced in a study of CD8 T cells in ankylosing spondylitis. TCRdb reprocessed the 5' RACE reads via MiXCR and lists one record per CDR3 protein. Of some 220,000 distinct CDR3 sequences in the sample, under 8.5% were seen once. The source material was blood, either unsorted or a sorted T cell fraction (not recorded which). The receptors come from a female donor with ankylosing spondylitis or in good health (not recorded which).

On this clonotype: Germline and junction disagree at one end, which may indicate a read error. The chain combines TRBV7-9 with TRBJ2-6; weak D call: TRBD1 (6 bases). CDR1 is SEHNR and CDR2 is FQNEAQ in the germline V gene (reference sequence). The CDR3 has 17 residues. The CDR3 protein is CASSSLIQGFGANALTF. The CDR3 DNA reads TGTGCCAGCAGCTCCCTAATACAGGGCTTTGGGGCCAACGCCCTGACTTTC.

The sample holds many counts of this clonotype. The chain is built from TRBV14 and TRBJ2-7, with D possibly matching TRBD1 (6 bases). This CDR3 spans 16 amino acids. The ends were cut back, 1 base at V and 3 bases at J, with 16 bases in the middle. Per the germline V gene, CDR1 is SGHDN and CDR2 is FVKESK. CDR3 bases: TGTGCCAGCAGCCAAGTCACCGGACAGCAATACTACGAGCAGTACTTC. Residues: CASSQVTGQQYYEQYF.

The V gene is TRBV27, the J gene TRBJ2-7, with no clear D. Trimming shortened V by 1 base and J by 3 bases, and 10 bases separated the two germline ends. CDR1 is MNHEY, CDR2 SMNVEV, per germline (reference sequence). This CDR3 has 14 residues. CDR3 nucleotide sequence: TGTGCCAGCAGTTTATTTGGCGGAAACTACGAGCAGTACTTC. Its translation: CASSLFGGNYEQYF.

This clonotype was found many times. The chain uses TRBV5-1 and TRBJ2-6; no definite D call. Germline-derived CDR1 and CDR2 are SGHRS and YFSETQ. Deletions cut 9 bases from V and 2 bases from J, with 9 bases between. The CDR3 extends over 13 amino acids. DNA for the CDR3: TGCGCCACCAAGGAGCCTGGGGCCAACGTCCTGACTTTC. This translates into CATKEPGANVLTF.

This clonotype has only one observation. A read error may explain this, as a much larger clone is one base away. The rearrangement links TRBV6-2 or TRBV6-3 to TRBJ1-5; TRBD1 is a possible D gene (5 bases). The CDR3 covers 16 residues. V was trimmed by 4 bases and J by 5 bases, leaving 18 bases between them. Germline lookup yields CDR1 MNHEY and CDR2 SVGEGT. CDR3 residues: CASSSKASGGYQPQHF. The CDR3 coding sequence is TGTGCCAGCAGTTCCAAGGCGTCGGGGGGGTATCAGCCCCAGCATTTT.

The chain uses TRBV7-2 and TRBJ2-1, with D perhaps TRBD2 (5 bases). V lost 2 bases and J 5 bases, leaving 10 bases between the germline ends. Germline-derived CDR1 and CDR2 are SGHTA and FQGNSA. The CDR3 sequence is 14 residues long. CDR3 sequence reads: CASSLPSTNNEQFF. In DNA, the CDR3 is TGTGCCAGCAGCTTACCCTCGACTAACAATGAGCAGTTCTTC.